The 8 T cell receptor beta chains below were found in one sample sequenced in a study of T cells in women clearing cervical HPV infection. Sequencing used immunoSEQ multiplex PCR; TCRdb keeps in-frame clones, though not all of them. The sample is made up of fewer than 35,000 clones, and the top ten hold approximately 6.8% of it. Sequences were obtained from blood buffy coat. All receptors come from a woman aged 18-70 years with a cervical HPV16 infection that either progressed to CIN3+ or cleared (not recorded which).

Concerning this clone: The sequenced fragment ends 3 residues before the CDR3 boundary, so the rest is inferred from the germline J gene. The gene calls are TRBV6-2 or TRBV6-3 and TRBJ2-7; 7 positions agree with TRBD2. The CDR3 loop spans 14 amino acids. V lost 8 bases and J lost 0; bases outside the gene matches: 7. The V gene's germline CDR1 is MNHEY and CDR2 SVGEGT. The CDR3 sequence: CASAGVTSSYEQYF. CDR3 DNA (partial): TGTGCCAGCGCGGGGGTCACGAGCTCCTACGAG.

Comments on this clone: The read finishes 3 residues shy of the CDR3 end, and the germline J gene is used to complete it. The chain couples TRBV29-1 to TRBJ1-5; possibly TRBD1 for D (6 bases). Germline values: CDR1 SQVTM, CDR2 ANQGSEA. The V and J ends lost 6 bases and 0 bases respectively, with 12 bases between them. CDR3 size: 14 residues. The sequenced CDR3 bases are TGCAGCGTGTGGACAGAAGATAGCAATCAGCCC. Translated, it gives CSVWTEDSNQP. The entire CDR3 protein reads CSVWTEDSNQPQHF.

The CDR3 bases that were read are TGTGCCAGCAGGGGGGACAGCGACAACTATGGC. This codes for CASRGDSDNYG. The CDR3 reads in full as CASRGDSDNYGYTF. The V call is TRBV2, the J call TRBJ1-2, with 7 bases that match TRBD1. The sequenced fragment ends 3 residues before the CDR3 boundary, so the rest is inferred from the germline J gene. This CDR3 comprises 14 residues. Germline-derived CDR1 and CDR2 are SNHLY and FYNNEI. V lost 6 bases to trimming and J lost 2 bases; unmatched junction nucleotides: 6.

As to this clone: The CDR3 end falls 3 residues outside the read, so it is completed with the germline J gene. The J gene is TRBJ1-4, the V gene TRBV2; 8 nucleotides agree with TRBD1. CDR1 SNHLY and CDR2 FYNNEI come from the germline V gene. CDR3 length equals 13 residues. The V gene end was trimmed by 11 bases and the J gene end by 6 bases; junction bases not matched to a gene: 8. The part of the CDR3 DNA that was read is TGTGCCTTGGGGGCAGGGGGCTATGAAAAA. It is translated as CALGAGGYEK. The entire CDR3 protein is CALGAGGYEKLFF.

As regards this clone: From the germline J gene comes the end of the CDR3, since the read stops 3 residues before it. The chain recombines TRBV7-9 with TRBJ1-2; tentatively, D is TRBD1 (5 bases). The V gene's germline CDR1 is SEHNR and CDR2 FQNEAQ (reference sequence). The CDR3 loop spans 15 amino acids. V lost 0 bases and J lost 0, with 8 bases in between. CDR3 DNA (partial): TGTGCCAGCAGCTTAGCGGCCAGGGCTAACTATGGC. Its translation is CASSLAARANYG. The whole CDR3 reads CASSLAARANYGYTF.

In regard to this clone: The DNA ends 3 residues before the CDR3 does, and the rest of the CDR3 is filled in from the germline J gene. The chain combines TRBV7-9 with TRBJ2-3; TRBD1 matches at 7 bases. V lost 3 bases to trimming and J lost 2 bases; unmatched junction nucleotides: 2. The CDR3 sequence is 14 residues long. The germline gives CDR1 SEHNR, CDR2 FQNEAQ (reference sequence). The sequenced part of the CDR3 DNA is TGTGCCAGCAGCTTCGGACAGGACACAGATACG. This encodes CASSFGQDTDT. The entire CDR3 protein reads CASSFGQDTDTQYF.

With regard to this clone: The CDR3 extends 3 residues past the end of the read, so its final part is completed from the germline J gene. The chain is built from TRBV12-3 or TRBV12-4 and TRBJ2-3; D might be TRBD1 (6 bases). CDR3 size: 15 residues. Trimming left V 3 bases short and J 7 bases short, with 17 bases between. The DNA read from the CDR3 is TGTGCCAGCAGTTTCGTGGGGGCCATCGGAAATACG. Its protein is CASSFVGAIGNT. The whole CDR3 is CASSFVGAIGNTQYF.

This chain's CDR3 is CASSTRVEETQYF. The CDR3 bases that were read are TGTGCCAGCAGTACAAGGGTCGAAGAGACC. This sequence joins TRBV2 and TRBJ2-5; D is ambiguous. The read ends 3 residues early relative to the CDR3; the germline J gene fills the gap. Between the trimmed V and J ends, which lost 5 bases and 3 bases, there was a span of 10 bases. This CDR3 has 13 amino acids. From germline, CDR1 is SNHLY and CDR2 FYNNEI.